The 10 T cell receptor beta chains given below trace back to one sample, sequenced in a study of blood T cell repertoires in COVID-19 (dated by TCRdb to 2019 to 2021). Library preparation employed the immunoSEQ multiplex PCR assay. The clones in this table, taken by TCRdb from immuneACCESS, are in-frame only. Not every clone is retained; where verified, under half of the shortfall comes from an unresolved V gene, and the cause of the rest is unknown. The sample table holds 200,000 to 300,000 clones, of which about nine tenths were seen once. In total, the top ten clones hold 2% to 3% of the sample. The sequenced sample was PBMCs or T cells enriched from blood (not recorded which). These receptors all stem from a woman in her twenties or thirties with acute COVID-19.

The V gene is TRBV25-1, the J gene TRBJ2-1; possibly TRBD1 for D (5 bases). This CDR3 is 13 amino acids long. Looked up from germline, CDR1 is MGHDK and CDR2 is SYGVNS. V lost 4 bases to trimming and J lost 3 bases, with 7 bases between them. This CDR3 reads CASSVRVYNEQFF. The CDR3 coding sequence is TGTGCCAGCAGTGTCAGGGTCTACAATGAGCAGTTCTTC.

This sequence joins TRBV30 and TRBJ2-1; TRBD2 agrees at 9 bases. The CDR3 is made up of 13 amino acids. Unmatched junction bases numbered 1, after V lost 5 bases and J lost 2 bases. Germline V gene lookup returns CDR1 GTSNPN and CDR2 SVGIG (reference sequence). The CDR3: CAWVAGAYNEQFF. The CDR3 bases are TGTGCCTGGGTAGCGGGGGCCTACAATGAGCAGTTCTTC.

The chain carries TRBV3-1 (or the pseudogene TRBV3-2) and TRBJ2-1, with D possibly being TRBD2 (5 bases). From germline, CDR1 is LGHDT and CDR2 YNNKEL (reference sequence). The V end lost 0 bases, the J end lost 6 bases, and 9 bases lay between the germline ends. The length of the CDR3 is 14 residues. In DNA, the CDR3 is TGTGCCAGCAGCCAAGATCCGGGGAGCAATGAGCAGTTCTTC. It yields the protein CASSQDPGSNEQFF.

This clone was seen only a few times. This chain uses TRBV6-5 with TRBJ1-5, with TRBD1 matching 10 bases. Looked up from germline, CDR1 is MNHEY and CDR2 is SVGAGI. This CDR3 is built from 15 residues. Trimming took 6 bases from V and 3 from J; bases not matched to a gene: 5. This CDR3 reads CASRLTGGANQPQHF. CDR3 sequence (DNA): TGTGCCAGCAGATTGACAGGGGGCGCCAATCAGCCCCAGCATTTT.

This chain joins TRBV6-2 or TRBV6-3 and TRBJ2-7; D ambiguous. The V and J ends lost 4 bases and 3 bases respectively, with 10 bases between them. The CDR3 covers 13 residues. CDR1 MNHEY and CDR2 SVGEGT come from the germline V gene. The CDR3 DNA follows: TGTGCCAGCAGTTCAAACTTGAACTACGAGCAGTACTTC. Translation: CASSSNLNYEQYF.

The rearrangement uses TRBV10-3 and TRBJ1-4; a possible D gene is TRBD1 (6 bases). V lost 5 bases and J lost 13, with 14 bases in between. The CDR3 totals 12 residues. Germline V gives CDR1 ENHRY, CDR2 SYGVKD. CDR3 nucleotides: TGTGCCATCAGTCTCACAGGGTTTGGACTGTTTTTT. It specifies CAISLTGFGLFF.

The chain employs TRBV4-2 and TRBJ1-3; D might be TRBD1 (5 bases). The CDR3 loop spans 15 amino acids. The germline V and J ends were trimmed by 0 bases and 4 bases, with 10 bases remaining between them. CDR1 LGHNA and CDR2 YNFKEQ come from the germline V gene. The CDR3 loop is CASSQEEGTGNTIYF. The CDR3, as DNA: TGTGCCAGCAGCCAAGAGGAGGGGACCGGAAACACCATATATTTT.

The chain couples TRBV19 to TRBJ2-3; possibly TRBD2 for D (6 bases). The germline CDR1 and CDR2 sequences are LNHDA and SQIVND (reference sequence). There are 15 residues in the CDR3. Trimming removed 0 bases from V and 3 bases from J, with 10 bases in between. CDR3 amino acids: CASSIDNGGTDTQYF. CDR3 coding DNA: TGTGCCAGTAGTATAGATAACGGGGGAACAGATACGCAGTATTTT.

The genes are TRBV10-3 and TRBJ1-6; no clear D. Germline V CDR1 and CDR2: ENHRY, SYGVKD. The length of the CDR3 is 16 residues. The V and J ends lost 8 bases and 7 bases respectively, with 21 bases between them. The CDR3 region is CAISSANSAGNSPLHF. The CDR3 DNA reads TGTGCCATCTCTTCCGCAAACAGTGCTGGGAATTCACCCCTCCACTTT.

V usage is TRBV10-3 and J usage is TRBJ1-2; D not resolved. Germline lookup yields CDR1 ENHRY and CDR2 SYGVKD. CDR3 size: 13 residues. The V end lost 1 base, the J end lost 8 bases, and 11 bases lay between the germline ends. The DNA of the CDR3 is TGTGCCATCAGTGAGTTTCCCGTGGAGGGCTACACCTTC. Translation gives CAISEFPVEGYTF.